The entry below describes one TCR beta chain. This clone may be a read error of a much larger clone one base away. These data are taken from a study of blood T cells in healthy people across ages. Primers used in a second PCR of roughly 6 to 12 cycles were a sample-barcoded 5' primer and a J-beta primer mix. TCRdb processed the 5' RACE reads anew with MiXCR; each CDR3 protein has one entry. The top ten hold over 30% of the sample, which has hundreds of thousands of distinct CDR3 sequences, about 54% seen once. This sequence originates from a man between 60 and 75 years old in good health. Sequencing was performed on blood.

CDR3 region: CASSPQDAHGYTF. The CDR3 DNA sequence: TGTGCCAGCAGTCCGCAGGATGCCCATGGCTACACCTTC. The chain combines TRBV27 with TRBJ1-2; D call uncertain. CDR3 length: 13 residues. Between the trimmed V and J ends, which lost 5 bases and 6 bases, there was a span of 13 bases. Germline loops: CDR1 MNHEY, CDR2 SMNVEV (reference sequence).